What follows are 10 T cell receptor beta chains derived from one specimen sequenced in a study of tissue T cells after allogeneic stem cell transplantation. TCRdb's table, derived via immunoSEQ multiplex PCR, lists solely in-frame clones and lacks some. The data hold tens of thousands of clones, with roughly 80% observed a single time. The sequenced sample was tissue from the ileum, obtained at autopsy. All receptors derive from a female donor older than 55 with lung cancer.

The rearrangement uses TRBV2 and TRBJ2-5, with D perhaps TRBD1 (6 bases). Germline V gene sequence: CDR1 SNHLY, CDR2 FYNNEI. Trimming took 6 bases from V and 5 from J, leaving 13 bases between them. CDR3 length equals 13 residues. Here the CDR3 reads CASRDSGAETQYF. Here the CDR3 DNA reads TGTGCCAGCAGGGACTCAGGGGCCGAGACCCAGTACTTC. Supplemented by reference TRBV2 and TRBJ2-5, the full variable domain reads EPEVTQTPSHQVTQMGQEVILRCVPISNHLYFYWYRQILGQKVEFLVSFYNNEISEKSEIFDDQFSVERPDGSNFTLKIRSTKLEDSAMYFCASRDSGAETQYFGPGTRLLVL.

This clone was found once. This sequence joins TRBV4-1 and TRBJ2-4; 7 nucleotides match TRBD1. In germline, CDR1 is MGHRA, CDR2 YSYEKL. Unmatched junction bases numbered 8, after V lost 0 bases and J lost 0 bases. The length of the CDR3 is 18 residues. The CDR3 loop is CASSQDQGQIVAKNIQYF. CDR3 in DNA: TGCGCCAGCAGCCAAGACCAGGGACAGATAGTAGCCAAAAACATTCAGTACTTC.

CDR3 DNA sequence: TGCGCCAGCAGCTTAACAGCGAACTATGGCTACACCTTC. Protein product: CASSLTANYGYTF. The V and J genes are TRBV5-1 and TRBJ1-2; D unresolved. Between the trimmed V and J ends, which lost 2 bases and 2 bases, there was a span of 7 bases. Per germline, CDR1 SGHRS and CDR2 YFSETQ. The CDR3 length is 13 residues.

This chain joins TRBV2 and TRBJ1-1; unclear D gene. From germline, CDR1 is SNHLY and CDR2 FYNNEI. The V end was cut by 6 bases, the J end by 4 bases, with 18 bases between. The CDR3 is 15 amino acids. CDR3 residues: CASRKGIQGGTEAFF. CDR3 sequence (DNA): TGTGCCAGCAGGAAGGGAATCCAAGGAGGCACTGAAGCTTTCTTT.

The rearrangement links TRBV7-3 to TRBJ2-2; TRBD1 aligns across 9 bases. With 4 bases clipped from V and 7 bases from J, the junction kept 4 bases outside the gene matches. The CDR3 loop spans 14 amino acids. Germline CDR1 is SGHTA and CDR2 is FQGTGA. CDR3 bases: TGTGCCAGCAGCTACGGACAGGGGTTCGGGGAGCTGTTTTTT. Translated: CASSYGQGFGELFF.

CDR3 nucleotides: TGTGCCACCAGCAGAGAGGGGGGTAATAAAGATACGCAGTATTTT. It codes for CATSREGGNKDTQYF. The gene calls are TRBV15 and TRBJ2-3; weak D call: TRBD2 (6 bases). Per the germline V gene, CDR1 is LNHNV and CDR2 is YYDKDF (reference sequence). This CDR3 comprises 15 residues. V lost 0 bases and J 5 bases, leaving 12 bases between the germline ends.

Note on this clone: The junction shows a germline mismatch at one end, possibly a read error. The chain is built from TRBV20-1 and TRBJ1-2; TRBD1 is a possible D gene (6 bases). CDR3 length equals 11 residues. Germline-derived CDR1 and CDR2 are DFQATT and SNEGSKA (reference sequence). CDR3: CSARDLGRGAF. CDR3 nucleotides: TGCAGTGCTAGAGATCTGGGCAGGGGTGCGTTC.

There are a few counts of this clone. Here the CDR3 DNA reads TGCGCCAGCAGCTTGGATGCAGGGGGATCGGGAAACACCATATATTTT. It codes for CASSLDAGGSGNTIYF. The chain has TRBV5-1 and TRBJ1-3; 7 bases line up with TRBD1. The V gene's germline CDR1 is SGHRS and CDR2 YFSETQ. Unmatched junction bases numbered 7, after V lost 0 bases and J lost 4 bases. This CDR3 spans 16 amino acids.

This chain connects TRBV9 to TRBJ1-5; TRBD1 might be the D (5 bases). CDR3 length equals 15 residues. Trimming took 3 bases from V and 2 from J, leaving 12 bases between them. Germline values: CDR1 SGDLS, CDR2 YYNGEE. Here the CDR3 reads CASSGEGRGNQPQHF. CDR3 DNA: TGTGCCAGCAGCGGGGAGGGGCGAGGCAATCAGCCCCAGCATTTT.

The gene calls are TRBV4-2 and TRBJ1-2; D remains unclear. V lost 4 bases and J 0 bases, leaving 6 bases between the germline ends. Germline loops: CDR1 LGHNA, CDR2 YNFKEQ. This CDR3 is 13 amino acids long. The CDR3 bases are TGTGCCAGCAGCCCAGGAGCTAACTATGGCTACACCTTC. Translation: CASSPGANYGYTF.